This TCR beta chain comes out of a study of blood T cells in healthy people across ages. A second about 6 to 12 cycle PCR used barcoded and J-beta primers. TCRdb redid the calling of the 5' RACE reads with MiXCR, one entry per CDR3 protein. This table has about 1.5 million distinct CDR3 sequences, approximately 42% appearing once. Healthy Caucasian individuals from Russia aged about 6 to 95 were enrolled as donors. PBMCs were isolated at a quantity of at least 6.5 million per sample. Trimming removed 5 bases from V and 1 base from J; junction bases left unmatched: 8. From germline, CDR1 is MNHEY and CDR2 SMNVEV (reference sequence). The CDR3 has 15 residues.

V and J are TRBV27 and TRBJ2-7; 7 bases are a match to TRBD1. This clonotype was sampled from a woman aged 18-35 years in good health. Sequenced input: blood. CDR3 sequence reads: CASSATGLYSYEQYF. CDR3 bases: TGTGCCAGCAGTGCGACAGGGCTGTATTCCTACGAGCAGTACTTC.